This TCR beta chain was recorded in a study of blood T cell repertoires in COVID-19. Study as a whole: The samples span acute and convalescent COVID-19 from the United States, Italy and Spain.

The trim removed 4 bases at V and 4 bases at J, leaving 13 bases unmatched. CDR3 length: 16 amino acids. The V gene's germline CDR1 is SGHRS and CDR2 YFSETQ. Method: immunoSEQ multiplex PCR; TCRdb's copy keeps in-frame clones and lacks some. The table lists tens of thousands of clones, 70% to 90% of them singletons. This receptor was taken from a man in his sixties with acute or convalescent COVID-19. The specimen sequenced was peripheral blood. The chain joins TRBV5-1 to TRBJ1-2; 7 positions match TRBD1. This chain's CDR3 is CASSPGQMAHAYGYTF. In DNA form, the CDR3 reads TGCGCCAGCAGCCCGGGACAGATGGCCCATGCCTATGGCTACACCTTC.